One and the same sample provided the 25 T cell receptor beta chains below, sequenced in a study of shared clonotypes between healthy human individuals. Assay: immunoSEQ multiplex PCR; the TCRdb copy retains only in-frame clones and omits some. This sample has some 2.1 million clones; 95% occur once, and the top ten carry around 0.13%. The sequenced material came from naive CD4+ T cells sorted from blood. Subset described: CD45RA+ positively selected. These receptors were taken from a man aged 18 to 35 in good health.

This clone was counted a few times. This chain links TRBV10-1 with TRBJ2-5; 8 positions match TRBD1. Germline-derived CDR1 and CDR2 are WNHNN and SYGVQD (reference sequence). V trimming: 5 bases; J trimming: 3 bases; junction bases outside the gene matches: 5. There are 14 residues in the CDR3. This CDR3 is CASSRDRREETQYF. The CDR3 nucleotides are TGCGCCAGCAGTCGGGACAGGAGAGAAGAGACCCAGTACTTC.

The chain combines TRBV2 with TRBJ1-1, with 11 bases matching TRBD1. With V trimmed by 4 bases and J by 5 bases, 15 bases remained unmatched. The V gene's germline CDR1 is SNHLY and CDR2 FYNNEI. This CDR3 is 18 amino acids long. CDR3 amino acids: CASSVRPPDRGRNTEAFF. CDR3 in DNA: TGTGCCAGCAGTGTTAGGCCTCCGGACAGGGGGCGAAATACTGAAGCTTTCTTT.

V is TRBV10-2 and J is TRBJ2-1; no reliable D call. The V and J ends lost 3 bases and 6 bases respectively, with 6 bases between them. Per the germline V gene, CDR1 is WSHSY and CDR2 is SAAADI. This CDR3 spans 12 amino acids. CDR3 DNA: TGCGCCAGCAGTGAAACTTTCAATGAGCAGTTCTTC. Translation: CASSETFNEQFF.

Only one count was recorded for this clone. The V and J genes are TRBV5-1 and TRBJ2-7; unclear D gene. The CDR3 runs to 15 residues. Germline V gene sequence: CDR1 SGHRS, CDR2 YFSETQ. V shed 0 bases and J shed 0 bases, with 10 bases lying between them. The CDR3 bases are TGCGCCAGCAGCTTGGAGGCGCCTAGCTCCTACGAGCAGTACTTC. It translates to CASSLEAPSSYEQYF. The full variable domain, with the rest looked up from reference TRBV5-1 and TRBJ2-7, is KAGVTQTPRYLIKTRGQQVTLSCSPISGHRSVSWYQQTPGQGLQFLFEYFSETQRNKGNFPGRFSGRQFSNSRSEMNVSTLELGDSALYLCASSLEAPSSYEQYFGPGTRLTVT.

This clone has only a few counts. Other DNA sequences in the same sample also yield this CDR3. The chain is built from TRBV7-2 and TRBJ1-5; no definite D call. Germline V lookup: CDR1 SGHTA, CDR2 FQGNSA. V dropped 2 bases and J dropped 5 bases, with 4 bases sitting between them. This CDR3 spans 12 amino acids. This chain's CDR3 is CASSLRDQPQHF. For the CDR3, the DNA is TGTGCCAGCAGCTTACGGGATCAGCCCCAGCATTTT. The full variable domain, completed using reference TRBV7-2 and TRBJ1-5, is GAGVSQSPSNKVTEKGKDVELRCDPISGHTALYWYRQSLGQGLEFLIYFQGNSAPDKSGLPSDRFSAERTGGSVSTLTIQRTQQEDSAVYLCASSLRDQPQHFGDGTRLSIL.

The gene calls are TRBV5-8 and TRBJ1-4; a possible D gene is TRBD1 (6 bases). The CDR3 has 15 residues. The germline V gene encodes CDR1 SGHTS and CDR2 YDEGEE. Trimming cost V 0 bases and J 7 bases, with 13 bases left between them. The DNA for the CDR3 is TGTGCCAGCAGCTTGGCGGGGGGCGTTCGTGAAAAACTGTTTTTT. Amino acid sequence: CASSLAGGVREKLFF.

The table lists this clone with a count of one. The V and J genes are TRBV10-3 and TRBJ2-1, with D perhaps TRBD1 or TRBD2 (5 bases each). The length of the CDR3 is 11 residues. CDR1 and CDR2 (germline): ENHRY, SYGVKD. Trimming shortened V by 6 bases and J by 15 bases, and 15 bases separated the two germline ends. DNA for the CDR3: TGTGCCATCAGATCTGAGGGGACCCTGTTCTTC. Translated: CAIRSEGTLFF.

V gene TRBV27 combines with J gene TRBJ1-4; 7 bases match TRBD1. Germline V gene lookup returns CDR1 MNHEY and CDR2 SMNVEV (reference sequence). The CDR3 has 15 residues. V was pared by 3 bases and J by 5 bases, with 6 bases of the junction left unmatched. The CDR3 sequence: CASSFLSRGNEKLFF. Written as DNA, the CDR3 is TGTGCCAGCAGTTTTCTGAGCAGGGGGAATGAAAAACTGTTTTTT.

The chain couples TRBV7-2 to TRBJ1-4, with D uncertain. The CDR3 length is 14 residues. In germline, CDR1 is SGHTA, CDR2 FQGNSA. V shed 5 bases and J shed 7 bases, with 14 bases lying between them. The CDR3 DNA reads as TGTGCCAGCAGCCCTGGCTCGGGAGGTGAAAAACTGTTTTTT. Its protein is CASSPGSGGEKLFF.

This clone appeared a few times. This chain connects TRBV5-4 to TRBJ1-6, with D unclear. Germline-derived CDR1 and CDR2 are SGHNT and YYREEE (reference sequence). Trimming stripped 1 base from V and 3 bases from J, with 8 bases between. This CDR3 comprises 15 residues. CDR3 nucleotide sequence: TGTGCCAGCAGCTTGCGCCCTGACTATAATTCACCCCTCCACTTT. This codes for CASSLRPDYNSPLHF.

This chain uses TRBV30 with TRBJ2-5; no clear D gene. This CDR3 region has 12 residues. Germline V gene lookup returns CDR1 GTSNPN and CDR2 SVGIG (reference sequence). V gave up 5 bases and J gave up 7 bases, with 14 bases separating them. The DNA of the CDR3 is TGTGCCTGGTCGGGTGGGGTTGGGACCCAGTACTTC. Amino acid sequence: CAWSGGVGTQYF.

V usage is TRBV5-1 and J usage is TRBJ2-2; 7 nucleotides agree with TRBD1. The V and J ends lost 1 base and 1 base, in that order; junction bases with no gene match: 4. CDR3 size: 16 residues. CDR1 SGHRS and CDR2 YFSETQ come from the germline V gene. The DNA for the CDR3 is TGCGCCAGCAGCTTGAGACAGGGCATGAACACCGGGGAGCTGTTTTTT. Its translation: CASSLRQGMNTGELFF.

The genes are TRBV4-3 and TRBJ2-5; D gene unclear. This CDR3 region has 16 residues. CDR1 and CDR2 (germline): LGHNA, YSLEER. V was trimmed by 4 bases and J by 1 base, leaving 16 bases between them. The CDR3 loop is CASSRSYQQLQETQYF. CDR3 DNA: TGCGCCAGCAGCCGTTCCTACCAGCAGCTCCAAGAGACCCAGTACTTC.

The chain combines TRBV7-2 with TRBJ2-1; D is unresolved. Per germline, CDR1 SGHTA and CDR2 FQGNSA. The V and J ends lost 2 bases and 6 bases respectively, with 11 bases between them. CDR3 length: 14 amino acids. The CDR3, as DNA: TGTGCCAGCAGCTTACCCCCTAGGGTCAATGAGCAGTTCTTC. Protein product: CASSLPPRVNEQFF.

The CDR3 DNA reads TGTGCCAGCAGTGTCGGCAGGGGTTGGCCCCAGCATTTT. This encodes CASSVGRGWPQHF. The chain joins TRBV6-4 to TRBJ1-5; a weak D match, TRBD1 (6 bases). V was pared by 4 bases and J by 9 bases, with 13 bases between. The length of the CDR3 is 13 residues. CDR1 is MRHNA and CDR2 is SNTAGT in the germline V gene.

The chain has TRBV9 and TRBJ1-6, with 9 bases fitting TRBD1. This CDR3 has 21 amino acids. The V gene end was trimmed by 0 bases and the J gene end by 1 base; junction bases not matched to a gene: 14. Germline CDR1 SGDLS, CDR2 YYNGEE. For the CDR3, the DNA is TGTGCCAGCAGCGTAGGCGAGGGGACAGGGCAGAGTGGTTCCTATAATTCACCCCTCCACTTT. Residues: CASSVGEGTGQSGSYNSPLHF.

This sequence joins TRBV5-6 and TRBJ2-1; 7 bases line up with TRBD2. Trimming took 1 base from V and 0 from J; bases not matched to a gene: 4. This CDR3 region has 16 residues. The germline gives CDR1 SGHDT, CDR2 YYEEEE. CDR3 region: CASSLRGGGSYNEQFF. CDR3 DNA sequence: TGTGCCAGCAGCTTGAGGGGCGGGGGCTCCTACAATGAGCAGTTCTTC.

The V gene is TRBV10-3, the J gene TRBJ1-2; D call uncertain. This CDR3 is 12 amino acids long. V lost 3 bases and J 3 bases, leaving 5 bases between the germline ends. Per germline, CDR1 ENHRY and CDR2 SYGVKD. The CDR3 is CAISDTYYGYTF. The CDR3 bases are TGTGCCATCAGTGACACCTACTATGGCTACACCTTC.

About this clone: Other DNA variants within this sample encode the same CDR3. The J gene is TRBJ1-1, the V gene TRBV5-1; D is perhaps TRBD1 (5 bases). From germline, CDR1 is SGHRS and CDR2 YFSETQ. Trimming took 4 bases from V and 5 from J, leaving 12 bases between them. This CDR3 contains 13 residues. The CDR3, as DNA: TGCGCCAGCAGCCCGGGGACCGGTACTGAAGCTTTCTTT. Its protein is CASSPGTGTEAFF.

The chain's CDR3 is CASSQVALRQENEKLFF. Written as DNA, the CDR3 is TGCGCCAGCAGCCAAGTCGCTTTACGACAGGAGAATGAAAAACTGTTTTTT. The V call is TRBV4-1, the J call TRBJ1-4; D is possibly TRBD1 (6 bases). The V gene lost 1 base and the J gene lost 5 bases, with 17 bases spanning the gap. This CDR3 spans 17 amino acids. Germline CDR1 is MGHRA and CDR2 is YSYEKL.

The CDR3 nucleotides read TGTGCCAGCAGTTCCCGTGAGGCGCGTAATGAAAAACTGTTTTTT. It is translated as CASSSREARNEKLFF. This chain joins TRBV28 and TRBJ1-4; D is undetermined. Per germline, CDR1 MDHEN and CDR2 SYDVKM. Trimming took off 4 bases at V and 4 bases at J, with 13 bases between the two ends. The CDR3 runs to 15 residues.

This clone was seen a single time. Other DNA sequences in this sample translate to the same CDR3. The rearrangement joins TRBV7-2 to TRBJ1-1; possible D gene TRBD1, 5 bases. V lost 5 bases and J 0 bases, leaving 13 bases between the germline ends. CDR1 and CDR2 (germline): SGHTA, FQGNSA. This CDR3 comprises 15 residues. The CDR3 is CASSPSGTVNTEAFF. The CDR3 DNA reads as TGTGCCAGCAGCCCCTCCGGGACGGTGAACACTGAAGCTTTCTTT.

J is TRBJ1-4 and V is TRBV10-3; a possible D gene is TRBD1 (6 bases). Germline assignment: CDR1 ENHRY and CDR2 SYGVKD. This CDR3 is built from 14 residues. With 8 bases removed from V and 0 bases from J, the gap between germline ends came to 10 bases. The chain's CDR3 is CAIAGGATNEKLFF. Written as DNA, the CDR3 is TGTGCCATCGCGGGGGGCGCAACTAATGAAAAACTGTTTTTT.

The rearrangement uses TRBV11-2 and TRBJ2-7, with a possible D match to TRBD2 (5 bases). The V gene's germline CDR1 is SGHAT and CDR2 FQNNGV. The V end was cut by 5 bases, the J end by 2 bases, with 16 bases between. This CDR3 is 15 amino acids long. The CDR3, as DNA: TGTGCCAGCAGCGTTAGTGCCGGGGTTCCCTACGAGCAGTACTTC. Translation: CASSVSAGVPYEQYF.

In regard to this clone: The same CDR3 also results from other DNA sequences found in this sample. The V and J genes are TRBV5-1 and TRBJ2-5; TRBD1 agrees at 7 bases. The CDR3 extends over 14 amino acids. Germline V gene data show CDR1 as SGHRS and CDR2 as YFSETQ. The trim removed 4 bases at V and 2 bases at J, leaving 5 bases unmatched. CDR3 loop: CASSPPGQQETQYF. For the CDR3, the DNA is TGCGCCAGCAGCCCCCCGGGACAGCAAGAGACCCAGTACTTC.